A selection of T cell receptor beta chains follows, all from one sample in a study of T cells in Graves' hyperthyroidism and ophthalmopathy. TCRdb re-derived calls from the multiplex PCR reads in MiXCR, one entry per CDR3 protein. The table has about 400,000 distinct CDR3 sequences, over 12% seen once. The sample taken for sequencing was blood. The source of these receptors is a man aged 45-65 years with Graves' ophthalmopathy. Each CDR3 is given with its conserved first and last residue. D genes are given only for firm matches. Size values are once, few and many counts, or a class for expanded clones, and some rows have none.

j_gene,abundance,v_gene,d_gene,CDR3nt,CDR3aa
TRBJ2-7,.,TRBV6-1,.,TGTGCCAGCAGTGAAATGGGGGGTGACTACGAGCAGTACTTC,CASSEMGGDYEQYF
TRBJ2-1,few,TRBV27,.,TGTGCCAGCAGTTTATCTGTGGGATACAATGAGCAGTTCTTC,CASSLSVGYNEQFF
TRBJ2-3,.,TRBV5-4,TRBD2,TGTGCCAGCAGCCCCCCGGGACTAGGGAGGACAGATACGCAGTATTTT,CASSPPGLGRTDTQYF
TRBJ1-6,.,TRBV3-1,TRBD1,TGTGCCAGCAGCCGGGGACAGGAAGCAAAAAAATCACCCCTCCACTTT,CASSRGQEAKKSPLHF
TRBJ1-1,many,TRBV20-1,TRBD1,TGCAGTGCTACGCCCGGGACAGGGTTAAACACTGAAGCTTTCTTT,CSATPGTGLNTEAFF
TRBJ2-7,many,TRBV7-9,.,TGTGCCAGCAGCCTGTTAGGGCAGGGAGACGAGCAGTACTTC,CASSLLGQGDEQYF
TRBJ2-3,many,TRBV18,.,TGTGCCAGCTCACCACGTACCCCGGGCACAGATACGCAGTATTTT,CASSPRTPGTDTQYF
TRBJ2-2,many,TRBV7-9,TRBD1,TGTGCCAGCAGCTCGGGACAGGGTTCCACCGGGGAGCTGTTTTTT,CASSSGQGSTGELFF
TRBJ2-1,many,TRBV12-3/TRBV12-4,.,TGTGCCAGCAGTTTAAAGGTCCGGGTCTTCGGCACCAATGAGCAGTTCTTC,CASSLKVRVFGTNEQFF
TRBJ2-5,many,TRBV6-1,.,TGTGCCAGCAGTGAAGTCCCAGGACAAGAGACCCAGTACTTC,CASSEVPGQETQYF
TRBJ2-5,.,TRBV7-9,TRBD1,TGTGCTGGCGGACAGGGGCAAGAGACCCAGTACTTC,CAGGQGQETQYF
TRBJ2-3,many,TRBV7-8,.,TGTGCCAGCAGCTTTATTTCGGGGGACTTCCGGCGGTCTAGCACAGATACGCAGTATTTT,CASSFISGDFRRSSTDTQYF
TRBJ2-7,few,TRBV7-9,.,TGTGCCAGCAGCTCAAGGGCTAGCGCTCCCTACGAGCAGTACTTC,CASSSRASAPYEQYF